The entry below gives a single T cell receptor (beta chain) sequence along with its context. The antigen is undetermined. The sample originates from a study of vaccination effects on CD4 cells after COVID-19. Germline values: CDR1 MNHEY, CDR2 SMNVEV (reference sequence). The CDR3 is 15 residues long. With 4 bases removed from V and 7 bases from J, the gap between germline ends came to 14 bases. The table came from immunoSEQ multiplex PCR; TCRdb's copy has only in-frame clones and leaves some out. Of 45,000 to 65,000 clones listed, roughly 80% are singletons. Antigen-specific CD4+ T cells were first expanded with viral peptide pools by the ViraFEST assay and only then sequenced. Following culture for around 10 days, CD4+ T cells were isolated. Vaccinated participants had no history of SARS-CoV-2 infection and tested negative for nucleocapsid antibodies.

This chain uses TRBV27 with TRBJ1-6; D is possibly TRBD1 (6 bases). Sequencing was performed on CD4+ T cells from PBMCs cultured with HCoV-229E spike peptides, taken before COVID-19 vaccination. This clonotype originated in a human donor who received a COVID-19 vaccine. CDR3 nucleotide sequence: TGTGCCAGCAGTTCCTACGGACAGTTCAATTCACCCCTCCACTTT. Amino acid sequence: CASSSYGQFNSPLHF.